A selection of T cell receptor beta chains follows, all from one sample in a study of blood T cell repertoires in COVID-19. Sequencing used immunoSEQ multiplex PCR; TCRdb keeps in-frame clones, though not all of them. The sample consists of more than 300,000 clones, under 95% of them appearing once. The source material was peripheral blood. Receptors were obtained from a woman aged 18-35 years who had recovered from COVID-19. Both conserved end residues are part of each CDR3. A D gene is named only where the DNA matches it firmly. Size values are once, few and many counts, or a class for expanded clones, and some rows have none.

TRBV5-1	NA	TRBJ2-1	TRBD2	CASSQGLAGGPGSLF	TGCGCCAGCAGCCAAGGACTAGCGGGAGGGCCCGGTAGTCTCTTC
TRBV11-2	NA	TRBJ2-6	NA	CASSSWSLSSGANVLTF	TGTGCCAGCAGCTCTTGGAGCTTGAGCTCTGGGGCCAACGTCCTGACTTTC
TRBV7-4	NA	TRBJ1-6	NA	CASSIRQGPSPPHNSPLHF	TGTGCCAGCAGCATCAGGCAGGGGCCGTCCCCACCCCATAATTCACCCCTCCACTTT
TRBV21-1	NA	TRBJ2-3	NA	CASSKADDRGQSTDTQYF	TGTGCCAGCAGCAAAGCGGACGACAGGGGCCAAAGCACAGATACGCAGTATTTT
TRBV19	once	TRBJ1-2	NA	CASSGYRAGYTF	TGTGCCAGTAGTGGATACAGGGCTGGCTACACCTTC
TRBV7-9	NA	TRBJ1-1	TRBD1	CASSLVTGQNTEAFF	TGTGCCAGCAGCTTAGTGACAGGGCAGAACACTGAAGCTTTCTTT
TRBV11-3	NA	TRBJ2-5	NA	CASSPRDIQETQYF	TGTGCCAGCAGCCCCCGGGACATACAAGAGACCCAGTACTTC
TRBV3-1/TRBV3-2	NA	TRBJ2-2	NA	CASSQESGTGELFF	TGTGCCAGCAGCCAAGAAAGCGGCACCGGGGAGCTGTTTTTT
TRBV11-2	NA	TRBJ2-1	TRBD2	CASRTGTSGYNEQFF	TGTGCCAGCAGGACGGGGACTAGCGGGTACAATGAGCAGTTCTTC
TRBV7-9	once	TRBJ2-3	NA	CASSTPRDSSTDTQYF	TGTGCCAGCAGCACCCCCCGGGACTCTAGCACAGATACGCAGTATTTT
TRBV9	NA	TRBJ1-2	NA	CASSVGGSYGYTF	TGTGCCAGCAGCGTAGGAGGCAGCTATGGCTACACCTTC
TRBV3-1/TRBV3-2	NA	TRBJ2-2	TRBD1	CASSPWTGETGELFF	TGTGCCAGCAGCCCGTGGACAGGGGAGACCGGGGAGCTGTTTTTT
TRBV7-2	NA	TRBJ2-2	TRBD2	CASSRAGTSDTGELFF	TGTGCCAGCAGCCGGGCCGGGACTAGCGACACCGGGGAGCTGTTTTTT
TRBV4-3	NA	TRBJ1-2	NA	CASSRRYEDSLYGYTF	TGCGCCAGCAGCCGGCGGTATGAGGACAGCCTATATGGCTACACCTTC
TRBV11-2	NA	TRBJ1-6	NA	CASSQGTGSPLHF	TGTGCCAGCAGCCAGGGGACGGGTTCACCCCTCCACTTT
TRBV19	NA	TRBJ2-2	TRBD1	CASSKTGGTSNTGELFF	TGTGCCAGTAGTAAAACAGGGGGAACTTCGAACACCGGGGAGCTGTTTTTT
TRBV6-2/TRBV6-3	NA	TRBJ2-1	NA	CASSVSAGNEQFF	TGTGCCAGCAGCGTAAGTGCGGGAAATGAGCAGTTCTTC
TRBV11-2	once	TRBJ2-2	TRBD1	CASSVTGVNTGELFF	TGTGCCAGCAGCGTTACAGGGGTGAACACCGGGGAGCTGTTTTTT
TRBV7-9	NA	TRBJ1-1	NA	CASTGGGGGTEAFF	TGTGCCAGCACTGGCGGGGGAGGGGGCACTGAAGCTTTCTTT
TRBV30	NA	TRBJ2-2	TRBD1	CAWTGQGNTGELFF	TGTGCCTGGACGGGACAGGGGAACACCGGGGAGCTGTTTTTT
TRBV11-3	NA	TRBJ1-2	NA	CASSLGEGAYGYTF	TGTGCCAGCAGCTTAGGGGAAGGGGCCTATGGCTACACCTTC
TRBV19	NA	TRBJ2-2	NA	CATLPGAWGTGELFF	TGTGCCACCCTTCCAGGGGCCTGGGGTACCGGGGAGCTGTTTTTT
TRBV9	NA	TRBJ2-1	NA	CASSVGASSYNEQFF	TGTGCCAGCAGCGTAGGTGCGAGTTCCTACAATGAGCAGTTCTTC
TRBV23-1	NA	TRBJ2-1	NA	CASSNPGTYNEQFF	TGCGCCAGCAGTAACCCGGGGACCTACAATGAGCAGTTCTTC
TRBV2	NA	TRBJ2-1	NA	CASSSTPGPDPFF	TGTGCCAGCAGCTCTACTCCGGGTCCCGACCCGTTCTTC
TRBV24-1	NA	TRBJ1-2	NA	CATSDRGGGYTF	TGTGCCACCAGTGATCGTGGGGGGGGCTACACCTTC
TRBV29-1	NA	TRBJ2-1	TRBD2	CSVEVLADNEQFF	TGCAGCGTTGAAGTACTAGCGGACAATGAGCAGTTCTTC
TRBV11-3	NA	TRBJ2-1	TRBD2	CASSFSGLAGGGEQFF	TGTGCCAGCAGCTTTAGTGGACTAGCGGGAGGAGGGGAGCAGTTCTTC
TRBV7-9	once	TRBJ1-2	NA	CASSKSGRSDGYTF	TGTGCCAGCAGCAAGAGTGGGCGTTCTGATGGCTACACCTTC
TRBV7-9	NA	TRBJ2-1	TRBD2	CASSPRTSGNGMGGHEQFF	TGTGCCAGCAGCCCCCGGACTAGCGGGAATGGGATGGGGGGCCATGAGCAGTTCTTC
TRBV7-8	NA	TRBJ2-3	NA	CASSTRNPGLSTDTQYF	TGTGCCAGCAGCACCCGGAACCCGGGACTTAGCACAGATACGCAGTATTTT
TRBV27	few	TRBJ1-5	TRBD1	CASSLSKGQGSNQPQHF	TGTGCCAGCAGTTTAAGTAAGGGACAGGGGAGCAATCAGCCCCAGCATTTT
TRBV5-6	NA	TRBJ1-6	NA	CASSKLRGVGRSWDF	TGTGCCAGCAGCAAACTCAGGGGTGTAGGGCGAAGTTGGGACTTT
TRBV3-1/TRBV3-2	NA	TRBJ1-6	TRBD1	CASTQGSGQGDSPLHF	TGTGCCAGCACCCAAGGTTCGGGACAGGGCGACTCACCCCTCCACTTT
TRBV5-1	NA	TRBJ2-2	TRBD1	CASSYGQDANTGELFF	TGCGCCAGCAGCTACGGACAGGACGCGAACACCGGGGAGCTGTTTTTT
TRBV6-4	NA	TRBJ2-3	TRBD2	CASSDSRAGGPDTQYF	TGTGCCAGCAGTGACTCGAGAGCGGGAGGGCCGGATACGCAGTATTTT
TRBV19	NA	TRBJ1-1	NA	CASSGTGRGTEAFF	TGTGCCAGTAGTGGCACAGGAAGGGGCACTGAAGCTTTCTTT
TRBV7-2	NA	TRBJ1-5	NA	CASSSWENQPQHF	TGTGCCAGCAGCTCCTGGGAGAATCAGCCCCAGCATTTT
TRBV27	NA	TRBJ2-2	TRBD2	CASRGGTSGTGELFF	TGTGCCAGCAGGGGGGGCACTAGCGGCACCGGGGAGCTGTTTTTT
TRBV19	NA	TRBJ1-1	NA	CASIRGMNTEAFF	TGTGCCAGTATAAGGGGAATGAACACTGAAGCTTTCTTT
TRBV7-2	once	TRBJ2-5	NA	CASSLGVSGQETQYF	TGTGCCAGCAGCTTAGGGGTGAGCGGCCAAGAGACCCAGTACTTC
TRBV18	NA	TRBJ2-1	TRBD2	CASSGGDWAFF	TGTGCCAGCTCAGGGGGGGACTGGGCGTTCTTC
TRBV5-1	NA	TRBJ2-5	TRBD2	CASSLFLAGGGETQYF	TGCGCCAGCAGCTTGTTCCTAGCGGGAGGGGGGGAGACCCAGTACTTC
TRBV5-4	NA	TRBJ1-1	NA	CASSFNRVNTEAFF	TGTGCCAGCAGCTTTAACAGGGTGAACACTGAAGCTTTCTTT
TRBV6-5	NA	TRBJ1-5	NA	CASRDGGPTQPQHF	TGTGCCAGCAGGGATGGGGGCCCCACTCAGCCCCAGCATTTT
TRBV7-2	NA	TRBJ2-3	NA	CASALVVADTQYF	TGTGCCAGCGCCCTAGTGGTCGCCGATACGCAGTATTTT
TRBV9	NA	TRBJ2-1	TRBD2	CASSVAGSGSYNEQFF	TGTGCCAGCAGCGTAGCAGGTAGCGGGTCCTACAATGAGCAGTTCTTC
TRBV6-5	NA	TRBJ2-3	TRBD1	CAASRKDRDTDTQYF	TGTGCCGCATCGAGGAAGGACAGGGACACAGATACGCAGTATTTT
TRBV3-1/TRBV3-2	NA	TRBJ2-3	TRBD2	CASCEVAGGPGDTQYF	TGTGCCAGCTGCGAGGTAGCGGGAGGGCCGGGAGATACGCAGTATTTT
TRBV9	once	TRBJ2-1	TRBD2	CASSVGAGGAYNEQFF	TGTGCCAGCAGCGTAGGAGCGGGAGGCGCCTACAATGAGCAGTTCTTC